This T cell receptor beta chain was retrieved from a study of pediatric ulcerative colitis. CDR1 and CDR2 from the germline V gene are SGHNT and YYREEE (reference sequence). The germline V and J ends were trimmed by 0 bases and 4 bases, with 10 bases remaining between them. CDR3 length equals 14 residues. This table comes from immunoSEQ multiplex PCR, and its TCRdb copy is limited to in-frame clones, with some not included. The profile shows about 36,000 clones, over 80% of them singletons. Sequenced sample: blood. This chain joins TRBV5-4 and TRBJ1-1; no reliable D call. This sequence originates from a girl aged 10-17 years with moderate ulcerative colitis. The CDR3 coding sequence is TGTGCCAGCAGCTTGGTGGGTTCGCGCACTGAAGCTTTCTTT. Encoded protein: CASSLVGSRTEAFF.